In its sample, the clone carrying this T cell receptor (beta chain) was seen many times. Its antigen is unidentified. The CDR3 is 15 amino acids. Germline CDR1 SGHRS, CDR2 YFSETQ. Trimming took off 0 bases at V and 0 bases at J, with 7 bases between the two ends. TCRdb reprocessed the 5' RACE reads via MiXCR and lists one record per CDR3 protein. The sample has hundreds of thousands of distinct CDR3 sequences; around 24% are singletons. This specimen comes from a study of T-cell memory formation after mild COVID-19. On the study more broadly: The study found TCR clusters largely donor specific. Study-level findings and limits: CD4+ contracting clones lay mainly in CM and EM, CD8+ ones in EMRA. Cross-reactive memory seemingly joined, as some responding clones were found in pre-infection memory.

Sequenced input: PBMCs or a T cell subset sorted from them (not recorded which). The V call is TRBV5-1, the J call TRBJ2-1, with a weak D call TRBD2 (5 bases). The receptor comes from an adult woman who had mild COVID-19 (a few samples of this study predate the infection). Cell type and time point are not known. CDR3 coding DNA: TGCGCCAGCAGCTTGGAAGCGGTCTCCTACAATGAGCAGTTCTTC. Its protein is CASSLEAVSYNEQFF.